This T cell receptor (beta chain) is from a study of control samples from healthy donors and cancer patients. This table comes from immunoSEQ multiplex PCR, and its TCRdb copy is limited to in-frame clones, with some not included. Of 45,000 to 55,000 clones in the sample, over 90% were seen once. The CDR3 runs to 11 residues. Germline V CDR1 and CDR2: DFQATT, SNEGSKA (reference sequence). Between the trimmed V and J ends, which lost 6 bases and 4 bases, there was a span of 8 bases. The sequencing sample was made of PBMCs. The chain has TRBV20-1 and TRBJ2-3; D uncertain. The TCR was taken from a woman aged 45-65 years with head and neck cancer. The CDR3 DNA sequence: TGCAGTGCCGCGCCGGCAGATACGCAGTATTTT. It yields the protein CSAAPADTQYF.